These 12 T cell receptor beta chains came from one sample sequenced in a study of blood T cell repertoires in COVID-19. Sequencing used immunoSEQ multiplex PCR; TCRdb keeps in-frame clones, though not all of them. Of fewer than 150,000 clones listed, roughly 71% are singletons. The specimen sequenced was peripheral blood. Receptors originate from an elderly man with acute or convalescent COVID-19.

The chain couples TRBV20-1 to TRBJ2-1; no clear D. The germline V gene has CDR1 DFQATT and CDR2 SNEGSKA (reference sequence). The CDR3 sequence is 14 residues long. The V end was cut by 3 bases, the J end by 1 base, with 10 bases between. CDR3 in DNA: TGCAGTGCTAGTGAGCCGGGTTCCTACAATGAGCAGTTCTTC. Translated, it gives CSASEPGSYNEQFF.

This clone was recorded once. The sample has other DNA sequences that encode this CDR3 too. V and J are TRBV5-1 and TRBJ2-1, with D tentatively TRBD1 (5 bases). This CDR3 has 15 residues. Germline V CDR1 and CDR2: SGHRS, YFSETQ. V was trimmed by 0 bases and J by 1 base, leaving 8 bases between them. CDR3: CASSLAGSSYNEQFF. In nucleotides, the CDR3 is TGCGCCAGCAGCTTGGCAGGGTCTTCCTACAATGAGCAGTTCTTC.

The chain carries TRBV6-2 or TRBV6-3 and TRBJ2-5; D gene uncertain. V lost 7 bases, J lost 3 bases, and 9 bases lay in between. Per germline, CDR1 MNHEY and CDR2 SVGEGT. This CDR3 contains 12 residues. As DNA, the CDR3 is TGTGCCAGCAATTATTATGAAGAGACCCAGTACTTC. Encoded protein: CASNYYEETQYF.

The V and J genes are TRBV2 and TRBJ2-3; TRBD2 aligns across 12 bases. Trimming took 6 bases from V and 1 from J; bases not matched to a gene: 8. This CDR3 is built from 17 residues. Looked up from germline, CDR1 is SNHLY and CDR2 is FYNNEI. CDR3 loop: CASRRLAGVTGTDTQYF. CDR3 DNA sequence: TGTGCCAGCAGGAGACTAGCGGGGGTTACGGGCACAGATACGCAGTATTTT.

This chain's CDR3 is CASSYSWDMEKQFF. The CDR3 DNA is TGTGCCAGCAGTTACTCTTGGGACATGGAAAAGCAGTTCTTC. This sequence joins TRBV6-2 or TRBV6-3 and TRBJ2-1, with D perhaps matching TRBD1 (6 bases). V gave up 0 bases and J gave up 11 bases, with 14 bases separating them. This CDR3 has 14 residues. Per the germline V gene, CDR1 is MNHEY and CDR2 is SVGEGT.

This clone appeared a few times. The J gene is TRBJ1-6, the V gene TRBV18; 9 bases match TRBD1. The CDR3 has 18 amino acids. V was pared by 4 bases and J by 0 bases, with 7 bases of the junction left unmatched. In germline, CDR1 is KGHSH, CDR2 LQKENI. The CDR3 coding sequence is TGTGCCAGCTCACACCGGGACAGGGCGAGCTCCTATAATTCACCCCTCCACTTT. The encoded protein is CASSHRDRASSYNSPLHF.

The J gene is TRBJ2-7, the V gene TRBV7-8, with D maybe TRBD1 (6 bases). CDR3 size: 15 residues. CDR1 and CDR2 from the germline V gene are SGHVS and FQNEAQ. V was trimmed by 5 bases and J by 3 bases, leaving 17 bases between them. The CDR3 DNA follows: TGTGCCAGCAGCCAACAGGGTGGTGCCAGCTACGAGCAGTACTTC. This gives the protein CASSQQGGASYEQYF.

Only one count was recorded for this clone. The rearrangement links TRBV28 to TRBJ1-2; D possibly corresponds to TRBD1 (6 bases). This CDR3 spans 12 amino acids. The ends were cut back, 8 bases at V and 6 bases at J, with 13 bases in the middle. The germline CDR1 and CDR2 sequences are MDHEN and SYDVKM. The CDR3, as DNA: TGTGCCAGCCAGGAGGGGGGGGATGGCTACACCTTC. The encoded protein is CASQEGGDGYTF.

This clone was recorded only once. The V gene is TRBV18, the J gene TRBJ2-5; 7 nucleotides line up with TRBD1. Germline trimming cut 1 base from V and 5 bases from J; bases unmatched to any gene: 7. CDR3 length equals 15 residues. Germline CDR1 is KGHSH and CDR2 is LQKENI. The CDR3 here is CASSPLPGGDETQYF. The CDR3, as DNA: TGTGCCAGCTCACCACTGCCAGGGGGTGACGAGACCCAGTACTTC.

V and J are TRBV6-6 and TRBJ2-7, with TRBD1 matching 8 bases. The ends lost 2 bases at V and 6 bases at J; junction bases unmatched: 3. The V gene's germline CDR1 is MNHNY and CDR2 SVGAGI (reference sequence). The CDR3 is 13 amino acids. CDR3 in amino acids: CASSYQGASEQYF. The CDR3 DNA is TGTGCCAGCAGTTACCAGGGGGCCTCCGAGCAGTACTTC.

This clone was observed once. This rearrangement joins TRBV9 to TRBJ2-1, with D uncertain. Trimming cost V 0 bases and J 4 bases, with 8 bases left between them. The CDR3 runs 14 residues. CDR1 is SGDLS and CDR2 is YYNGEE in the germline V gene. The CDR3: CASSVATVYNEQFF. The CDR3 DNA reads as TGTGCCAGCAGCGTAGCTACAGTTTACAATGAGCAGTTCTTC.

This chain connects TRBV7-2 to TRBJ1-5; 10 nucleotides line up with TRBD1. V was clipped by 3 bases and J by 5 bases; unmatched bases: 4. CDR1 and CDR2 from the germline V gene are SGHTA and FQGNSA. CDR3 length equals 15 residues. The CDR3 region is CASSLGQGWDQPQHF. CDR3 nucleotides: TGTGCCAGCAGCTTGGGACAGGGGTGGGATCAGCCCCAGCATTTT.